The entry below describes one TCR beta chain. No antigen is known for it. No base quality values were provided; no much bigger clone lies one nucleotide off. CDR1 and CDR2 (MNHNS, SASEGT) derive from the germline V gene. V sheds 2 bases and J sheds 4 bases, leaving 13 bases between their ends. The CDR3 sequence holds 15 residues, the cysteine and phenylalanine included. Only the CDR3 DNA is retained, 45 bases long and in frame from the first base. The donors were healthy, HIV-negative adults who had no recently reported acute infections or vaccinations. Every donor was a Caucasian adult residing in Nashville, Tennessee, USA. In the unsorted samples, approximately 85 million PBMCs were counted, and genomic DNA was extracted using the QIAamp DNA Blood Mini kit. Blood was collected by leukapheresis, and PBMCs were isolated by Ficoll-Histopaque density gradient centrifugation and then cryopreserved in liquid nitrogen vapor phase.

These data are taken from a study of shared clonotypes between healthy human individuals (dated by TCRdb to between 2020 and 2021). Broadly, across the study: The cohort comprised a couple of women and a few men aged 18 to 49 years. Blood TCR repertoires of several healthy adults were deeply sequenced to estimate repertoire size and the extent of clonotype sharing between individuals. Libraries were prepared and TCR repertoires were sequenced by different laboratories using diverse techniques, in order to increase sequencing depth and limit assay-specific biases. Per donor, leukapheresis produced somewhere between about 0.94 and 9 billion PBMCs.

What the research found in general, with its limitations: Sampling was limited to blood, and TCR repertoires in tissue likely differ from TCR repertoires in blood. The small number of donors limited the genetic and exposure-history diversity represented. Based on pairwise subsampling, the degree of clonotype sharing among donors was expected to be affected by sequencing depth.

Using the deep immunoSEQ assay, TCR CDR3 regions were amplified from genomic DNA by multiplex PCR. Extracted genomic DNA from each cell subset was distributed evenly across all wells of several immunoSEQ 96-well plates, and each plate was treated as a replicate. For unsorted PBMC, each replicate PCR was loaded with 300 to 350 ng genomic DNA, equivalent to about 30,000 T cell genomes. Unsorted PBMC genomic DNA was sequenced across ten immunoSEQ deep assay plates. Purified libraries were quantified with a Qubit 3.0 fluorometer, sized on a Bioanalyzer 2100, and re-quantified with the KAPA Library Quantification kit. Every immunoSEQ 96-well plate was sequenced on a separate single-read 150-cycle Illumina NextSeq 550 flow cell. Under the source paper's analysis protocol: Because the immunoSEQ output held only junctional sequences and lacked quality scores, the filtering could not match the filtering applied to full-length reads. Sequences were annotated with PyIR, a Python wrapper for IgBLAST v1.9, and V/J genes and CDR3 were assigned using IMGT germline references. Reads were filtered out if the reads had weak V/J assignments (E-value above 1e-6), no CDR3, stop codons, out-of-frame junctions, or ambiguous translated residues. V3J clonotypes were defined as sequences sharing an identical inferred V gene, J gene, and CDR3 amino acid sequence. The percentage overlap between two repertoires was calculated by dividing the number of shared unique clonotypes by the size of the smaller repertoire. RTK rarefaction, the Chao1 estimator, and Recon v2.1 estimates of unobserved clonotypes were used to assess repertoire richness. TCRdb provides this immuneACCESS table in a form limited to in-frame rearrangements. Some clones are lacking; in checked studies, under half of them reflect an unresolved V gene, and why the rest are absent is not known. V and J calls plus clone size are reproduced from that table; the DNA served to infer D and trimming. Present in this sample are 450,000 to 500,000 clones, about 82% of which were seen just once. 10% to 15% of the sample is in the top ten clones.

The receptor was isolated from a woman between 40 and 50 years old in good health. Some clones in this sample may be carry-over from other donors' samples. Material: PBMCs. The chain joins TRBV6-1 to TRBJ2-3; the D gene cannot be resolved reliably. In nucleotides, the sequence is TGTGCCAGCAGTGAATTGGCGCAGTTTCCAGATACGCAGTATTTT. Translated, it reads CASSELAQFPDTQYF.